These 26 T cell receptor beta chains originate from one sample sequenced in a study of blood T cells in healthy people across ages. The use of a sample-barcoded 5' primer and a J-beta primer mix characterized a second PCR of roughly 6 to 11 cycles. TCRdb fed the 5' RACE reads into MiXCR, producing one record per CDR3 protein. The sample holds around 900,000 distinct CDR3 sequences, more than 25% seen once. The specimen was blood. The receptors originated from a woman aged 80 or older in good health.

This clonotype was seen at least ten times. This chain links TRBV2 with TRBJ2-5; the match to TRBD2 covers 7 bases. Germline-derived CDR1 and CDR2 are SNHLY and FYNNEI. The CDR3 sequence is 15 residues long. The ends lost 6 bases at V and 11 bases at J; junction bases unmatched: 18. CDR3 sequence: CASRPGLGSLPQQYF. CDR3 bases: TGTGCCAGCAGACCAGGACTAGGAAGTTTACCCCAACAGTACTTC.

The genes are TRBV5-4 and TRBJ2-4; D is possibly TRBD1 (5 bases). The V gene's germline CDR1 is SGHNT and CDR2 YYREEE (reference sequence). The CDR3 is 17 amino acids. Trimming pared 4 bases from V and 0 bases from J, leaving 17 bases between. The CDR3 DNA follows: TGTGCCAGCAGCCCGGGTGGGGCAGCCCTAGCCAAAAACATTCAGTACTTC. Translated, it gives CASSPGGAALAKNIQYF.

In its sample, this clonotype was seen a few times. The V call is TRBV12-3 or TRBV12-4, the J call TRBJ1-6; unclear D gene. The ends were cut back, 2 bases at V and 3 bases at J, with 8 bases in the middle. CDR3 length: 15 residues. CDR3 nucleotide sequence: TGTGCCAGCAGTTTATTGGGATTCTATAATTCACCCCTCCACTTT. This encodes CASSLLGFYNSPLHF.

This clonotype was detected a few times. A read error may be the cause here, since a much bigger clone is one base away. V and J are TRBV12-3 or TRBV12-4 and TRBJ2-3; D might be TRBD1 (5 bases). CDR3 length: 17 amino acids. V was clipped by 9 bases and J by 0 bases, with 22 bases between them. The CDR3, as DNA: TGTGCCAGTCCATCACCCGTAGGGGATTCTAGCACAGATACGCAGTATTTT. Amino acid sequence: CASPSPVGDSSTDTQYF.

This clonotype was detected once. The chain employs TRBV4-2 and TRBJ2-1; TRBD2 matches at 10 bases. CDR3 length: 18 amino acids. In germline, CDR1 is LGHNA, CDR2 YNFKEQ. J lost 4 bases, V lost 2 bases, and 11 bases had no gene match. The CDR3 DNA sequence: TGTGCCAGCAGCCAATATACCAGACTAGCGGGTTTATACAATGAGCAGTTCTTC. Encoded protein: CASSQYTRLAGLYNEQFF.

Many counts were recorded for this clonotype. The chain has TRBV4-3 and TRBJ2-4, with 14 bases aligning to TRBD2. Unmatched junction bases numbered 7, after V lost 3 bases and J lost 6 bases. From germline, CDR1 is LGHNA and CDR2 YSLEER. CDR3 length: 17 amino acids. CDR3 DNA: TGCGCCAGCAGCCAGGGACTAGCGGGGGCTGGTGGAAACATTCAGTACTTC. This sequence encodes CASSQGLAGAGGNIQYF.

The sample holds many counts of this clonotype. The chain combines TRBV4-1 with TRBJ2-6; D gene unclear. The germline V gene encodes CDR1 MGHRA and CDR2 YSYEKL. Trimming pared 1 base from V and 16 bases from J, leaving 14 bases between. The CDR3 consists of 13 residues. This CDR3 is CASSQAELSPLTF. In DNA, the CDR3 is TGCGCCAGCAGCCAAGCAGAGCTATCCCCTCTGACTTTC.

This clonotype has a handful of counts. A much larger clone sits a single nucleotide away, making a read error possible. V is TRBV5-1 and J is TRBJ2-6, with D unresolved. CDR1 SGHRS and CDR2 YFSETQ come from the germline V gene. This CDR3 spans 17 amino acids. V gave up 0 bases and J gave up 0 bases, with 10 bases separating them. The CDR3 nucleotides read TGCGCCAGCAGCTTGGGACCGTGTACCTCTGGGGCCAACGTCCTGACTTTC. Translation gives CASSLGPCTSGANVLTF.

This clonotype has just a few counts. A much larger clone sits a single nucleotide away, making a read error possible. This chain's CDR3 is CAWRIQGAYEQYF. The DNA of the CDR3 is TGTGCCTGGAGGATACAGGGGGCCTACGAGCAGTACTTC. The rearrangement links TRBV30 to TRBJ2-7; 8 bases are shared with TRBD1. The V segment lost 3 bases and the J segment 2 bases; nucleotides outside the gene matches: 3. CDR1 is GTSNPN, CDR2 SVGIG, per germline (reference sequence). The CDR3 is 13 amino acids. Looking up the rest from reference TRBV30 and TRBJ2-7 gives the full variable domain: SQTIHQWPATLVQPVGSPLSLECTVEGTSNPNLYWYRQAAGRGLQLLFYSVGIGQISSEVPQNLSASRPQDRQFILSSKKLLLSDSGFYLCAWRIQGAYEQYFGPGTRLTVT.

There are many counts of this clonotype. The chain carries TRBV18 and TRBJ2-1, with a tentative D call TRBD2 (5 bases). The CDR3 runs 16 residues. Trimming took off 2 bases at V and 0 bases at J, with 11 bases between the two ends. Germline V lookup: CDR1 KGHSH, CDR2 LQKENI. DNA for the CDR3: TGTGCCAGCTCACCAACCAGCGGACTCTCCTACAATGAGCAGTTCTTC. This encodes CASSPTSGLSYNEQFF.

V gene TRBV12-3 or TRBV12-4 combines with J gene TRBJ2-5; 9 bases fit TRBD2. V dropped 5 bases and J dropped 2; count of bases not matched to a gene: 6. The CDR3 loop spans 15 amino acids. In nucleotides, the CDR3 is TGTGCCAGCAGTCGGACTAGCGCAAATCAAGAGACCCAGTACTTC. Amino acid sequence: CASSRTSANQETQYF.

A remark on this clonotype: This may be a read error, as it is one base from a much larger clone. The rearrangement uses TRBV7-9 and TRBJ2-7; possible D gene TRBD2, 6 bases. The DNA end is a closer match to TRBJ2-5, so the J assignment may be wrong. Germline values: CDR1 SEHNR, CDR2 FQNEAQ (reference sequence). This CDR3 comprises 14 residues. The CDR3 region is CASSLDGRRGTQYF. The DNA of the CDR3 is TGTGCCAGCAGCTTAGACGGCAGGAGGGGGACCCAGTACTTC.

This clonotype was counted between two and nine times. The V gene is TRBV3-1, the J gene TRBJ1-2; no firm D call. This CDR3 comprises 19 residues. The germline V gene has CDR1 LGHDT and CDR2 YNNKEL (reference sequence). V lost 0 bases, J lost 0 bases, and 20 bases lay in between. The CDR3 here is CASSQDGRTKGNSNYGYTF. The CDR3 DNA is TGTGCCAGCAGCCAAGATGGGCGTACTAAGGGAAACTCTAACTATGGCTACACCTTC.

The genes are TRBV19 and TRBJ2-1; TRBD1 matches 9 bases. The V segment lost 5 bases and the J segment 6 bases; nucleotides outside the gene matches: 5. Germline loops: CDR1 LNHDA, CDR2 SQIVND (reference sequence). The CDR3 loop spans 14 amino acids. In DNA, the CDR3 is TGTGCCAGTAGTTCGACAGGGGGGGGCAATGAGCAGTTCTTC. It translates to CASSSTGGGNEQFF.

J is TRBJ2-1 and V is TRBV24-1; 11 positions match TRBD1. J gave up 4 bases and V 4 bases, and 11 bases lay outside the gene matches. The germline V gene has CDR1 KGHDR and CDR2 SFDVKD. The CDR3 consists of 18 residues. The CDR3 protein is CATSDPGTGGDMYNEQFF. The DNA for the CDR3 is TGTGCCACCAGTGACCCAGGGACAGGGGGGGACATGTACAATGAGCAGTTCTTC.

CDR3 sequence reads: CASSPRTGPGGGYTF. The CDR3 DNA follows: TGTGCCAGCAGCCCCCGGACAGGCCCCGGAGGTGGCTACACCTTC. The chain links TRBV14 to TRBJ1-2; 7 bases fit TRBD1. This CDR3 has 15 residues. V was pared by 4 bases and J by 7 bases, with 12 bases of the junction left unmatched. Germline CDR1 and CDR2: SGHDN and FVKESK.

This clonotype appeared many times. This chain uses TRBV7-9 with TRBJ2-5; 7 nucleotides match TRBD2. V shed 5 bases and J 1 base; nucleotides not matched to a gene: 7. CDR1 SEHNR and CDR2 FQNEAQ come from the germline V gene (reference sequence). The CDR3 extends over 15 amino acids. The DNA of the CDR3 is TGTGCCAGCAGCCCGGGCAGCGGGGTCCAAGAGACCCAGTACTTC. Translating it yields CASSPGSGVQETQYF.

This chain connects TRBV6-2 or TRBV6-3 to TRBJ2-2; the D gene is possibly TRBD2 (7 bases). Trimming left V 2 bases short and J 6 bases short, with 10 bases between. Germline CDR1 and CDR2: MNHEY and SVGEGT. The CDR3 extends over 14 amino acids. The CDR3 DNA reads TGTGCCAGCAGTTACGGGGGGGGCCCCGGGGAGCTGTTTTTT. Translation: CASSYGGGPGELFF.

This chain joins TRBV5-1 and TRBJ1-1; no clear D. The CDR3 is 15 residues long. V gave up 0 bases and J gave up 5 bases, with 14 bases separating them. Per the germline V gene, CDR1 is SGHRS and CDR2 is YFSETQ. Here the CDR3 reads CASSLVAGSLTEAFF. The CDR3 DNA is TGCGCCAGCAGCTTGGTTGCGGGCAGCTTGACTGAAGCTTTCTTT.

This clonotype has just a few counts. The J gene is TRBJ2-7, the V gene TRBV3-1; the D is unclear. The V and J ends lost 1 base and 1 base respectively, with 8 bases between them. This CDR3 is 14 amino acids long. The germline gives CDR1 LGHDT, CDR2 YNNKEL (reference sequence). This chain's CDR3 is CASSQAAESYEQYF. The CDR3 DNA follows: TGTGCCAGCAGCCAAGCCGCGGAGTCCTACGAGCAGTACTTC.

This clonotype was seen a handful of times. The chain links TRBV2 to TRBJ1-6; D is unclear. Trimming pared 0 bases from V and 0 bases from J, leaving 6 bases between. The CDR3 runs to 16 residues. The germline gives CDR1 SNHLY, CDR2 FYNNEI. CDR3 protein: CASSEAASSYNSPLHF. The CDR3, as DNA: TGTGCCAGCAGTGAAGCTGCGAGCTCCTATAATTCACCCCTCCACTTT.

This clonotype has a count of ten or more. This CDR3 reads CSARDGGLPQETQYF. As DNA, the CDR3 is TGCAGTGCTAGAGATGGAGGACTACCCCAAGAGACCCAGTACTTC. V is TRBV20-1 and J is TRBJ2-5; possible D gene TRBD2, 6 bases. Germline V gives CDR1 DFQATT, CDR2 SNEGSKA (reference sequence). Trimming removed 0 bases at V and 1 base at J, with 12 bases between. This CDR3 has 15 amino acids.

This clonotype was recorded many times. This chain links TRBV7-2 with TRBJ2-7; 13 bases are shared with TRBD2. Germline V gene lookup returns CDR1 SGHTA and CDR2 FQGNSA. After removal of 5 bases from V and 6 bases from J, the junction contained 10 bases not matched to a gene. This CDR3 spans 16 amino acids. CDR3 amino acids: CASSPILAGGPGEQYF. The DNA of the CDR3 is TGTGCCAGCAGCCCCATACTAGCGGGGGGGCCGGGCGAGCAGTACTTC. Variable domain in full (rest from reference TRBV7-2 and TRBJ2-7): GAGVSQSPSNKVTEKGKDVELRCDPISGHTALYWYRQSLGQGLEFLIYFQGNSAPDKSGLPSDRFSAERTGGSVSTLTIQRTQQEDSAVYLCASSPILAGGPGEQYFGPGTRLTVT.

Concerning this clonotype itself: This could be a read error, since a much larger clone is one nucleotide away. This chain joins TRBV4-3 and TRBJ2-1; D perhaps matches TRBD1 (5 bases). CDR3 length equals 13 residues. Germline loops: CDR1 LGHNA, CDR2 YSLEER. Trimming took off 0 bases at V and 12 bases at J, with 12 bases between the two ends. For the CDR3, the DNA is TGCGCCAGCAGCCAAGATCACAGGACGAGGCAGTTCTTC. It yields the protein CASSQDHRTRQFF.

The chain carries TRBV6-5 and TRBJ2-2; TRBD1 matches at 7 bases. In germline, CDR1 is MNHEY, CDR2 SVGAGI. This CDR3 comprises 15 residues. V gave up 0 bases and J gave up 4 bases; unmatched junction bases: 2. This CDR3 is CASSYSRTGTGELFF. The CDR3 region has the DNA TGTGCCAGCAGTTACTCGAGGACAGGCACCGGGGAGCTGTTTTTT.

This clonotype was counted between two and nine times. This may stem from a read error, because a much larger clone lies one nucleotide away. V and J are TRBV12-3 or TRBV12-4 and TRBJ2-4; no clear D gene. The V and J ends lost 6 bases and 13 bases respectively, with 19 bases between them. The CDR3 has 13 residues. The CDR3 sequence is CASRLSQNFNQYF. The DNA of the CDR3 is TGTGCCAGCAGGTTATCTCAGAACTTTAACCAGTACTTC.